Here is one TCR beta chain with its context. The CDR3 totals 16 residues. CDR1 LNHDA and CDR2 SQIVND come from the germline V gene (reference sequence). J gave up 0 bases and V 6 bases, and 7 bases lay outside the gene matches. The data originate from a study of blood T cell repertoires in COVID-19. Study-level information: The study drew acute and convalescent COVID-19 samples from the United States, Italy and Spain.

Authors' data handling: It was from reference gene primer amplification that nucleated cell counts were estimated. Clones were read by immunoSEQ multiplex PCR, and TCRdb kept only the in-frame ones, dropping some. The V and J calls and clone size come from that table; D and trimming were worked out from the DNA. The data show about 35,000 clones, around four fifths seen once. The sequence derives from a man in his forties or fifties with acute or convalescent COVID-19. Input material: peripheral blood. This chain links TRBV19 with TRBJ1-3; 8 bases agree with TRBD1. The CDR3 DNA reads TGTGCCAGTAGGATCCGGGACAGGAGCTCTGGAAACACCATATATTTT. It is translated as CASRIRDRSSGNTIYF.